The present T cell receptor (beta chain) was sequenced within a study of long-term antiretroviral therapy in people with HIV. The CDR3 is 16 amino acids. Trimming took 4 bases from V and 7 from J; bases not matched to a gene: 15. CDR1 and CDR2 (germline): SGHRS, YFSETQ. Two or more post-ART PBMC samples, plus at least one pre-ART sample, were available for each donor. Survey-level resolution applied to immunoSEQ assay v3.0. The repertoire was sequenced with immunoSEQ multiplex PCR; TCRdb's copy has only in-frame clones and lacks some. Found here are more than 6,000 clones, about three quarters of them singletons; the top ten hold around 8%.

The specimen was unsorted PBMCs, collected 0.1 years before starting antiretroviral therapy. This receptor was obtained from a man between 18 and 29 years old with HIV. The genes are TRBV5-1 and TRBJ2-7; 9 bases align to TRBD1. The CDR3 DNA reads as TGCGCCAGCAGCCTCGTAGCCGGGACAGGGTCGGGAGAGCAGTACTTC. It codes for CASSLVAGTGSGEQYF.